The next 12 T cell receptor beta chains were all read from a single sample in a study of cytomegalovirus exposure and HLA in healthy donors. TCRdb's table, derived via immunoSEQ multiplex PCR, lists solely in-frame clones and lacks some. In the table there are 56,000 or so clones, just over 90% of which are singletons. Material for sequencing was PBMCs. These receptors all come from a woman aged 18-35 years in good health and CMV-seropositive.

This clone has just one count. V and J are TRBV29-1 and TRBJ2-7, with 9 bases matching TRBD1. CDR1 is SQVTM and CDR2 is ANQGSEA in the germline V gene. The CDR3 loop spans 13 amino acids. V lost 6 bases to trimming and J lost 5 bases; unmatched junction nucleotides: 8. As DNA, the CDR3 is TGCAGCGTAACCCGGGACAGGGCTCACGAGCAGTACTTC. This encodes CSVTRDRAHEQYF.

The genes are TRBV11-3 and TRBJ2-7; 7 bases are a match to TRBD1. J gave up 2 bases and V 5 bases, and 3 bases lay outside the gene matches. The CDR3 sequence is 13 residues long. Germline CDR1 is SGHNT and CDR2 is YENEEA. CDR3 sequence reads: CASSAGTAYEQYF. The CDR3 DNA reads as TGTGCCAGCAGCGCCGGGACAGCCTACGAGCAGTACTTC. Filled out from reference TRBV11-3 and TRBJ2-7, the complete variable domain reads EAGVVQSPRYKIIEKKQPVAFWCNPISGHNTLYWYLQNLGQGPELLIRYENEEAVDDSQLPKDRFSAERLKGVDSTLKIQPAELGDSAVYLCASSAGTAYEQYFGPGTRLTVT.

The CDR3 DNA reads as TGCGCCAGCAGCCCAGGACCGGGACTAGCTTACAATGAGCAGTTCTTC. Its translation: CASSPGPGLAYNEQFF. V is TRBV4-3 and J is TRBJ2-1, with TRBD2 matching over 9 bases. Germline lookup yields CDR1 LGHNA and CDR2 YSLEER. J gave up 4 bases and V 4 bases, and 8 bases lay outside the gene matches. The CDR3 spans 16 residues.

This chain links TRBV6-1 with TRBJ1-6; D is unclear. CDR1 and CDR2 (germline): MNHNS, SASEGT. V was clipped by 2 bases and J by 0 bases, with 8 bases between them. The CDR3 runs to 16 residues. The CDR3, as DNA: TGTGCCAGCAGTGAACTGTGGAGCTCCTATAATTCACCCCTCCACTTT. Translated: CASSELWSSYNSPLHF.

The chain is built from TRBV10-1 and TRBJ1-1; D is unresolved. V lost 3 bases and J 1 base, leaving 6 bases between the germline ends. This CDR3 contains 13 residues. Germline V CDR1 and CDR2: WNHNN, SYGVQD (reference sequence). The CDR3 loop is CASSELRNTEAFF. In DNA, the CDR3 is TGCGCCAGCAGTGAACTTCGGAACACTGAAGCTTTCTTT.

The chain uses TRBV5-5 and TRBJ1-2; 7 positions agree with TRBD1. The trim removed 3 bases at V and 7 bases at J, leaving 15 bases unmatched. Germline assignment: CDR1 SGHKS and CDR2 YYEKEE (reference sequence). The CDR3 totals 16 residues. CDR3 bases: TGTGCCAGCAGCTCTCAACAGGGGCTGGGGTCAGGTGGCTACACCTTC. It encodes CASSSQQGLGSGGYTF.

The rearrangement uses TRBV5-6 and TRBJ2-1; 12 bases agree with TRBD2. From germline, CDR1 is SGHDT and CDR2 YYEEEE. The ends lost 4 bases at V and 5 bases at J; junction bases unmatched: 4. This CDR3 comprises 15 residues. The CDR3 reads CASSRRLAGDNEQFF. CDR3 DNA sequence: TGTGCCAGCAGCCGCCGACTAGCGGGGGACAATGAGCAGTTCTTC.

The chain links TRBV5-4 to TRBJ2-5; possibly TRBD1 for D (5 bases). Germline V gene sequence: CDR1 SGHNT, CDR2 YYREEE (reference sequence). V was trimmed by 5 bases and J by 2 bases, leaving 19 bases between them. The CDR3 has 16 residues. The CDR3 DNA follows: TGTGCCAGCAGTCCTGATCCGAGCAGGGCTCAAGAGACCCAGTACTTC. It translates to CASSPDPSRAQETQYF. Drawing the rest from reference TRBV5-4 and TRBJ2-5, the complete variable domain is ETGVTQSPTHLIKTRGQQVTLRCSSQSGHNTVSWYQQALGQGPQFIFQYYREEENGRGNFPPRFSGLQFPNYSSELNVNALELDDSALYLCASSPDPSRAQETQYFGPGTRLLVL.

In this sample, this clone turned up once. This chain uses TRBV7-9 with TRBJ2-6; 9 bases line up with TRBD1. CDR1 and CDR2 (germline): SEHNR, FQNEAQ (reference sequence). V dropped 2 bases and J dropped 4; count of bases not matched to a gene: 12. This CDR3 spans 19 amino acids. The CDR3 loop reads CASSLREYRGRGGANVLTF. Here the CDR3 DNA reads TGTGCCAGCAGCTTAAGAGAGTACAGGGGGCGCGGGGGGGCCAACGTCCTGACTTTC.

The chain links TRBV5-1 to TRBJ2-7, with TRBD1 matching 12 bases. Germline CDR1 reads SGHRS; CDR2 reads YFSETQ. This CDR3 comprises 16 residues. V lost 0 bases and J lost 4; bases outside the gene matches: 5. The CDR3 region is CASSLEGQGARYEQYF. In nucleotides, the CDR3 is TGCGCCAGCAGCTTGGAGGGACAGGGGGCACGATACGAGCAGTACTTC.

The J gene is TRBJ2-7, the V gene TRBV2; D might be TRBD1 (6 bases). The germline V and J ends were trimmed by 0 bases and 2 bases, with 20 bases remaining between them. Per the germline V gene, CDR1 is SNHLY and CDR2 is FYNNEI. The CDR3 covers 18 residues. The DNA of the CDR3 is TGTGCCAGCAGTGAAGCTTCGACAGGCGGCGTTGGGGCCTACGAGCAGTACTTC. The encoded protein is CASSEASTGGVGAYEQYF.

This clone was counted a single time. The CDR3 DNA reads as TGTGCCAGCTCACCACAGGAGACAGGGACTGGAAACACCATATATTTT. Its protein is CASSPQETGTGNTIYF. This rearrangement joins TRBV18 to TRBJ1-3, with 7 bases identical to TRBD1. J gave up 2 bases and V 1 base, and 5 bases lay outside the gene matches. Germline CDR1 and CDR2: KGHSH and LQKENI. The CDR3 runs 16 residues.